One sample yielded the 20 T cell receptor beta chains listed below, sequenced in a study of blood T cells in healthy people across ages. It was with a sample-barcoded 5' primer and a J-beta primer mix that a second PCR of roughly 7 to 11 cycles was run. MiXCR, applied by TCRdb to the 5' RACE reads, yields one record per CDR3 protein. Of around 1,600,000 distinct CDR3 sequences in the sample, 35% to 45% were seen once. The specimen was blood. The source of these receptors is a woman in her late teens or twenties in good health.

The count of this clonotype is one. This chain links TRBV12-3 or TRBV12-4 with TRBJ2-3; the D is unclear. The CDR3 covers 14 residues. Trimming shortened V by 6 bases and J by 4 bases, and 14 bases separated the two germline ends. CDR3: CASSIDMGADTQYF. Written as DNA, the CDR3 is TGTGCCAGCAGCATTGACATGGGCGCAGATACGCAGTATTTT.

This clonotype was seen a few times. V is TRBV20-1 and J is TRBJ2-1, with TRBD2 identical over 7 bases. CDR1 and CDR2 from the germline V gene are DFQATT and SNEGSKA (reference sequence). The CDR3 contains 16 residues. J lost 3 bases, V lost 6 bases, and 14 bases had no gene match. The CDR3 nucleotides read TGCAGTGCCCCACCCGGAGGGAGGGAATTCTACAATGAGCAGTTCTTC. As protein: CSAPPGGREFYNEQFF.

This clonotype was found a few times. The genes are TRBV27 and TRBJ1-1; maybe TRBD1 (6 bases). Trimming took 6 bases from V and 5 from J, leaving 13 bases between them. Germline loops: CDR1 MNHEY, CDR2 SMNVEV (reference sequence). The CDR3 is made up of 13 amino acids. CDR3 residues: CASRTGRWTEAFF. CDR3 DNA: TGTGCCAGCAGAACAGGGAGATGGACTGAAGCTTTCTTT.

The chain uses TRBV12-3 or TRBV12-4 and TRBJ2-7; 13 bases match TRBD2. The ends lost 2 bases at V and 7 bases at J; junction bases unmatched: 14. There are 18 residues in the CDR3. The CDR3 nucleotides read TGTGCCAGCAGTTTAAAACTAGCGGGGGGGAGCTCCTACAATGAGCAGTACTTC. Residues: CASSLKLAGGSSYNEQYF.

The rearrangement uses TRBV28 and TRBJ2-7, with D perhaps TRBD1 (6 bases). The germline V gene has CDR1 MDHEN and CDR2 SYDVKM. The CDR3 consists of 19 residues. The ends were cut back, 3 bases at V and 0 bases at J, with 24 bases in the middle. This chain's CDR3 is CASSLGLGHYTVGSYEQYF. The CDR3 nucleotides read TGTGCCAGCAGTTTGGGATTGGGACACTATACGGTGGGCTCCTACGAGCAGTACTTC.

This clonotype has just one count. The CDR3 bases are TGTGCCAGCAGTGAAGCGTTTCGGGGGACCGGGGAGCTGTTTTTT. It yields the protein CASSEAFRGTGELFF. V usage is TRBV6-1 and J usage is TRBJ2-2, with D possibly matching TRBD2 (6 bases). CDR1 is MNHNS, CDR2 SASEGT, per germline. V lost 0 bases, J lost 5 bases, and 10 bases lay in between. The CDR3 has 15 residues.

This rearrangement joins TRBV12-3 or TRBV12-4 to TRBJ1-1; D gene uncertain. The CDR3 runs to 12 residues. In DNA, the CDR3 is TGTGTCTGCAGCCGTTATATTCCTGAAGCTTTCTTT. Amino acids: CVCSRYIPEAFF.

The chain is built from TRBV4-2 and TRBJ2-3; TRBD2 agrees at 13 bases. The CDR3 contains 16 residues. After removal of 8 bases from V and 1 base from J, the junction contained 6 bases not matched to a gene. In germline, CDR1 is LGHNA, CDR2 YNFKEQ. DNA for the CDR3: TGTGCCAGCGGCAGACTAGCGGGAGGCCGCACAGATACGCAGTATTTT. It codes for CASGRLAGGRTDTQYF.

This clonotype was observed a few times. The chain employs TRBV5-5 and TRBJ2-5; TRBD2 matches 7 bases. Germline assignment: CDR1 SGHKS and CDR2 YYEKEE (reference sequence). After removal of 4 bases from V and 2 bases from J, the junction contained 5 bases not matched to a gene. This CDR3 has 14 amino acids. The CDR3 region is CASSLTSVQETQYF. The CDR3 region has the DNA TGTGCCAGCAGCCTAACTAGCGTACAAGAGACCCAGTACTTC.

The J gene is TRBJ2-1, the V gene TRBV6-2 or TRBV6-3, with 8 bases lining up with TRBD2. The germline V gene has CDR1 MNHEY and CDR2 SVGEGT. V trimming: 0 bases; J trimming: 6 bases; junction bases outside the gene matches: 7. This CDR3 is 16 amino acids long. CDR3 nucleotide sequence: TGTGCCAGCAGTTACTCGTGCGGGGGGTTCTCCAATGAGCAGTTCTTC. Amino acid sequence: CASSYSCGGFSNEQFF.

The rearrangement joins TRBV7-7 to TRBJ2-1; 8 bases line up with TRBD2. The CDR3 is 13 residues long. CDR1 is SSHAT, CDR2 FNYEAQ, per germline (reference sequence). The CDR3 nucleotides are TGTGCTATCCCGGGACTAGGGCGCAATGAGCAGTTCTTC. Its translation: CAIPGLGRNEQFF.

This clonotype turned up a few times. The rearrangement joins TRBV27 to TRBJ1-2; tentative D call: TRBD1 (5 bases). Germline CDR1 and CDR2: MNHEY and SMNVEV (reference sequence). Trimming pared 3 bases from V and 5 bases from J, leaving 13 bases between. CDR3 length: 14 residues. The DNA for the CDR3 is TGTGCCAGCAGTTTTCGGTCAGGGCAGTATGGCTACACCTTC. This gives the protein CASSFRSGQYGYTF.

This clonotype was seen at least ten times. V is TRBV6-2 or TRBV6-3 and J is TRBJ2-6; D possibly corresponds to TRBD2 (5 bases). V shed 4 bases and J shed 1 base, with 8 bases lying between them. From germline, CDR1 is MNHEY and CDR2 SVGEGT. CDR3 size: 15 residues. The CDR3 here is CASSWRISGANVLTF. CDR3 DNA sequence: TGTGCCAGCAGTTGGAGGATTTCTGGGGCCAACGTCCTGACTTTC.

Concerning this clonotype itself: Germline and junction disagree at one end, which may indicate a read error. This rearrangement joins TRBV7-9 to TRBJ2-7; D is uncertain. The CDR3 is 11 residues long. CDR1 and CDR2 (germline): SEHNR, FQNEAQ (reference sequence). CDR3 sequence reads: CASSSGYVQYF. DNA for the CDR3: TGTGCCAGCAGCTCCGGGTACGTGCAGTACTTC.

The table lists this clonotype with many counts. This chain joins TRBV29-1 and TRBJ2-5; D is ambiguous. The V gene's germline CDR1 is SQVTM and CDR2 ANQGSEA. Trimming took 2 bases from V and 1 from J, leaving 11 bases between them. This CDR3 region has 14 residues. CDR3 in amino acids: CSVESRLSQETQYF. The CDR3 DNA is TGCAGCGTTGAAAGCCGACTCTCCCAAGAGACCCAGTACTTC.

V and J are TRBV9 and TRBJ2-7; D tentatively fits TRBD1 or TRBD2 (5 bases each). From germline, CDR1 is SGDLS and CDR2 YYNGEE. Trimming left V 10 bases short and J 7 bases short, with 21 bases between. The CDR3 covers 13 residues. The CDR3 reads CAATGTGWKEQYF. The CDR3 DNA follows: TGTGCCGCCACCGGGACCGGTTGGAAAGAGCAGTACTTC.

In this sample, this clonotype turned up a few times. This sequence joins TRBV11-2 and TRBJ2-1; D may be TRBD1 or TRBD2 (5 bases each). The germline V gene has CDR1 SGHAT and CDR2 FQNNGV. The germline V and J ends were trimmed by 0 bases and 9 bases, with 9 bases remaining between them. There are 13 residues in the CDR3. The CDR3 is CASSLERGLEQFF. In DNA form, the CDR3 reads TGTGCCAGCAGCTTAGAGAGGGGCCTTGAGCAGTTCTTC.

The chain uses TRBV12-3 or TRBV12-4 and TRBJ2-5; no definite D call. The CDR3 totals 14 residues. The germline V and J ends were trimmed by 3 bases and 7 bases, with 15 bases remaining between them. The CDR3 bases are TGTGCCAGCAGTTTCCCTAGGTCCGGCGGGACCCAGTACTTC. Protein: CASSFPRSGGTQYF.

The chain combines TRBV20-1 with TRBJ1-5; perhaps TRBD1 as D (5 bases). The V end was cut by 1 base, the J end by 4 bases, with 11 bases between. The CDR3 spans 14 residues. Germline-derived CDR1 and CDR2 are DFQATT and SNEGSKA (reference sequence). For the CDR3, the DNA is TGCAGTGCTAGAGCCCCCAGGGCTAATCAGCCCCAGCATTTT. It translates to CSARAPRANQPQHF.

The count of this clonotype is one. The J gene is TRBJ2-7, the V gene TRBV9; D gene unclear. The end of the DNA is better explained by TRBJ2-5, so the J call may be wrong. This CDR3 comprises 15 residues. Germline assignment: CDR1 SGDLS and CDR2 YYNGEE. The CDR3 loop is CASSVAETEGETQYF. The CDR3 nucleotides are TGTGCCAGCAGCGTAGCAGAAACAGAAGGCGAGACCCAGTACTTC.